Presented here are 18 T cell receptor beta chains from one specimen sequenced in a study of blood T cell repertoires in COVID-19. Libraries were prepared by immunoSEQ multiplex PCR; TCRdb keeps only in-frame clonotypes and omits some of them. The sample holds a few hundred thousand clones, around 90% seen once. Sequencing was carried out using PBMCs or T cells enriched from blood (not recorded which). These receptors all come from a man aged 25 to 40 who had recovered from COVID-19.

This clone was counted once. The gene calls are TRBV2 and TRBJ1-5, with TRBD1 matching 7 bases. CDR3 size: 14 residues. CDR1 and CDR2 (germline): SNHLY, FYNNEI. Losses at the gene ends were 6 bases for V and 9 bases for J; bases not matched to a gene: 11. The CDR3 DNA follows: TGTGCCAGCAGAGCTAAGGGGGCCCAGGGGCCCCAGCATTTT. Its protein is CASRAKGAQGPQHF.

This clone has a handful of counts. The J gene is TRBJ1-5, the V gene TRBV30; D may be TRBD1 (6 bases). V dropped 0 bases and J dropped 6 bases, with 12 bases sitting between them. The CDR3 runs 14 residues. Per germline, CDR1 GTSNPN and CDR2 SVGIG (reference sequence). The CDR3 protein is CAWSVWTVGQPQHF. Written as DNA, the CDR3 is TGTGCCTGGAGTGTTTGGACAGTGGGTCAGCCCCAGCATTTT.

The chain couples TRBV20-1 to TRBJ1-1; unclear D gene. The germline CDR1 and CDR2 sequences are DFQATT and SNEGSKA (reference sequence). Between the trimmed V and J ends, which lost 6 bases and 4 bases, there was a span of 9 bases. This CDR3 spans 11 amino acids. In nucleotides, the CDR3 is TGCAGTGCCCCGCGAAGCACTGAAGCTTTCTTT. Translation: CSAPRSTEAFF.

J is TRBJ1-1 and V is TRBV4-2; TRBD1 is a possible D gene (5 bases). Trimming took off 8 bases at V and 6 bases at J, with 10 bases between the two ends. The CDR3 sequence is 11 residues long. CDR1 is LGHNA, CDR2 YNFKEQ, per germline. CDR3 region: CASLQASEAFF. As DNA, the CDR3 is TGTGCCAGCTTACAGGCGTCTGAAGCTTTCTTT.

V gene TRBV7-6 combines with J gene TRBJ1-4; TRBD1 matches at 8 bases. This CDR3 is built from 15 residues. The trim removed 3 bases at V and 3 bases at J, leaving 3 bases unmatched. The germline CDR1 and CDR2 sequences are SGHVS and FNYEAQ. This CDR3 reads CASSLRTGPNEKLFF. The CDR3 DNA follows: TGTGCCAGCAGCTTGCGGACAGGGCCTAATGAAAAACTGTTTTTT.

This clone was recorded only once. The chain uses TRBV20-1 and TRBJ2-1; D gene ambiguous. Germline-derived CDR1 and CDR2 are DFQATT and SNEGSKA (reference sequence). Trimming removed 6 bases from V and 12 bases from J, with 12 bases in between. The CDR3 has 10 amino acids. In nucleotides, the CDR3 is TGCAGTGCCCCTTTCCGCGGGCAGTTCTTC. Translating it yields CSAPFRGQFF.

The V and J genes are TRBV27 and TRBJ2-7; tentative D call: TRBD1 (6 bases). Trimming removed 4 bases from V and 2 bases from J, with 12 bases in between. Germline V gene lookup returns CDR1 MNHEY and CDR2 SMNVEV (reference sequence). This CDR3 spans 14 amino acids. Here the CDR3 DNA reads TGTGCCAGCAGTTCCTACAGGGCCCCCTACGAGCAGTACTTC. This gives the protein CASSSYRAPYEQYF.

The chain joins TRBV5-6 to TRBJ2-7; 11 bases are a match to TRBD1. The length of the CDR3 is 13 residues. The J segment lost 9 bases and the V segment lost 3 bases, leaving 5 bases of the junction unmatched. Germline V gene lookup returns CDR1 SGHDT and CDR2 YYEEEE. The CDR3 loop reads CASSWDRGVGQYF. In DNA, the CDR3 is TGTGCCAGCAGCTGGGACAGGGGGGTCGGGCAGTACTTC.

This clone is a singleton in its sample. Other DNA sequences within the sample encode an identical CDR3. The V and J genes are TRBV24-1 and TRBJ1-5, with 9 bases aligning to TRBD1. Trimming removed 4 bases from V and 1 base from J; junction bases left unmatched: 4. Germline V CDR1 and CDR2: KGHDR, SFDVKD. The CDR3 has 16 residues. CDR3 nucleotides: TGTGCCACCAGTGACAGCGGGACAGGGAGCAATCAGCCCCAGCATTTT. Protein product: CATSDSGTGSNQPQHF.

This clone was detected once. The rearrangement joins TRBV18 to TRBJ1-3, with D unclear. The CDR3 is 15 residues long. Germline V CDR1 and CDR2: KGHSH, LQKENI. V was clipped by 4 bases and J by 3 bases, with 13 bases between them. The CDR3 protein is CASSLPRTYGNTIYF. The CDR3 bases are TGTGCCAGCTCACTACCTCGAACATATGGAAACACCATATATTTT.

The J gene is TRBJ2-1, the V gene TRBV5-1, with a weak D call TRBD1 (5 bases). The CDR3 contains 16 residues. Germline V CDR1 and CDR2: SGHRS, YFSETQ. With 2 bases removed from V and 6 bases from J, the gap between germline ends came to 18 bases. CDR3 DNA sequence: TGCGCCAGCAGCTTCATAAGGGGCTTAGAGTCCAATGAGCAGTTCTTC. As protein: CASSFIRGLESNEQFF.

CDR3 amino acids: CASTPGQGAYQPQHF. Here the CDR3 DNA reads TGTGCCAGCACCCCGGGACAGGGGGCCTATCAGCCCCAGCATTTT. The chain couples TRBV28 to TRBJ1-5, with 12 bases matching TRBD1. Losses at the gene ends were 7 bases for V and 5 bases for J; bases not matched to a gene: 6. The germline CDR1 and CDR2 sequences are MDHEN and SYDVKM. The CDR3 contains 15 residues.

The gene calls are TRBV5-4 and TRBJ1-3; 11 bases align to TRBD1. Germline V gene sequence: CDR1 SGHNT, CDR2 YYREEE (reference sequence). The CDR3 has 17 amino acids. The V gene end was trimmed by 0 bases and the J gene end by 2 bases; junction bases not matched to a gene: 4. The CDR3 reads CASSLGTGGTAGNTIYF. The CDR3 nucleotides read TGTGCCAGCAGCTTGGGGACAGGGGGCACAGCTGGAAACACCATATATTTT.

The chain combines TRBV19 with TRBJ1-1; 10 nucleotides align to TRBD1. V lost 2 bases, J lost 5 bases, and 2 bases stayed unmatched. In germline, CDR1 is LNHDA, CDR2 SQIVND (reference sequence). The CDR3 is 14 amino acids. DNA for the CDR3: TGTGCCAGTAGTATACCGGGACAGGGGACTGAAGCTTTCTTT. Its protein is CASSIPGQGTEAFF.

The chain recombines TRBV15 with TRBJ2-7; 7 nucleotides agree with TRBD2. The germline gives CDR1 LNHNV, CDR2 YYDKDF (reference sequence). The V segment lost 1 base and the J segment 5 bases; nucleotides outside the gene matches: 2. The CDR3 length is 13 residues. The CDR3 DNA is TGTGCCACCAGCAGAGGGGGGGGGAACGAGCAGTACTTC. This codes for CATSRGGGNEQYF.

The V and J genes are TRBV28 and TRBJ2-2; TRBD2 agrees at 10 bases. V lost 5 bases to trimming and J lost 10 bases; unmatched junction nucleotides: 7. The CDR3 sequence is 14 residues long. CDR1 is MDHEN and CDR2 is SYDVKM in the germline V gene. The CDR3 DNA is TGTGCCAGCAGTCCCCTAGCGGGGGTAGCGGAGCTGTTTTTT. Protein sequence: CASSPLAGVAELFF.

The J gene is TRBJ2-3, the V gene TRBV6-5; weak D call: TRBD1 (5 bases). Germline CDR1 reads MNHEY; CDR2 reads SVGAGI. The CDR3 consists of 13 residues. V lost 6 bases, J lost 3 bases, and 10 bases lay in between. CDR3 nucleotide sequence: TGTGCCAGCAGGGCAGGGTGGACAGATACGCAGTATTTT. This codes for CASRAGWTDTQYF.

This rearrangement joins TRBV2 to TRBJ1-6; the D gene is possibly TRBD1 (6 bases). The germline V and J ends were trimmed by 2 bases and 4 bases, with 15 bases remaining between them. The length of the CDR3 is 17 residues. Germline CDR1 SNHLY, CDR2 FYNNEI. CDR3 region: CASSERPQGNYNSPLHF. The CDR3 nucleotides read TGTGCCAGCAGTGAAAGGCCGCAGGGGAATTATAATTCACCCCTCCACTTT.